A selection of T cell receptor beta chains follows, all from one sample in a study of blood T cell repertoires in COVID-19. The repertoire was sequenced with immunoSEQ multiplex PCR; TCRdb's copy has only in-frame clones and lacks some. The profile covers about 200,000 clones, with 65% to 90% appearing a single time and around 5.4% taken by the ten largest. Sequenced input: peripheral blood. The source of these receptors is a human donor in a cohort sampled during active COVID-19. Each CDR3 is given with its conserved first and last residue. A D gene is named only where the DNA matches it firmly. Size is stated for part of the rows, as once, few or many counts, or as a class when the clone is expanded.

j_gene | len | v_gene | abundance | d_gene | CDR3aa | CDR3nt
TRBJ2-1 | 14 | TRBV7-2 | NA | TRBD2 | CASSLEGTSGFPIF | TGTGCCAGCAGCTTAGAGGGGACTAGCGGGTTTCCCATCTTC
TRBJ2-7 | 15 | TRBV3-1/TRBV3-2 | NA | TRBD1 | CASSQGEDREHEQYF | TGTGCCAGCAGCCAAGGGGAGGACAGGGAACACGAGCAGTACTTC
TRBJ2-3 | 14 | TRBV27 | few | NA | CASSLSSGIDTQYF | TGTGCCAGCAGTTTATCGTCAGGGATAGATACGCAGTATTTT
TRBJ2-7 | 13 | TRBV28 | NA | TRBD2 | CASSHRSGFEQYF | TGTGCCAGCAGTCATCGTAGCGGGTTCGAGCAGTACTTC
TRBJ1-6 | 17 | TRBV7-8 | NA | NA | CASSPQWGLEQGSPLHF | TGTGCCAGCAGCCCCCAGTGGGGGCTGGAGCAGGGTTCACCCCTCCACTTT
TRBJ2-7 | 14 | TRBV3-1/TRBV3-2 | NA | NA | CASSTVGERYEQYF | TGTGCCAGCAGTACGGTGGGAGAGAGGTACGAGCAGTACTTC
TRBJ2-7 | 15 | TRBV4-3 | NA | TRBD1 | CASSRLTGALYEQYF | TGCGCCAGCAGCCGTTTGACAGGGGCCCTATACGAGCAGTACTTC
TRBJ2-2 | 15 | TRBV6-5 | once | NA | CASRSGGAHTGELFF | TGTGCCAGCAGATCTGGGGGGGCGCACACCGGGGAGCTGTTTTTT
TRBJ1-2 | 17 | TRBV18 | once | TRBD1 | CASSPTGQGARNYGYTF | TGTGCCAGCTCACCGACAGGACAGGGGGCGCGGAACTATGGCTACACCTTC
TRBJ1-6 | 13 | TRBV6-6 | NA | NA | CASSYAADSPLHF | TGTGCCAGCAGTTATGCGGCTGATTCACCCCTCCACTTT
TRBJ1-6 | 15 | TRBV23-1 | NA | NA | CASSPGSSYNSPLHF | TGCGCCAGCAGTCCTGGGAGCTCCTATAATTCACCCCTCCACTTT
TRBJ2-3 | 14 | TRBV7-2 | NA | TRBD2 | CASSTSGSTDTQYF | TGTGCCAGCAGCACTAGCGGGAGTACGGATACGCAGTATTTT
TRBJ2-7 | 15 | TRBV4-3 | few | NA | CASSQSVTATYEQYF | TGCGCCAGCAGCCAATCCGTGACAGCAACCTACGAGCAGTACTTC
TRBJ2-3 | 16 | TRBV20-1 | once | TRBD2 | CSASSLAGLSTDTQYF | TGCAGTGCTAGTTCACTAGCGGGGCTAAGCACAGATACGCAGTATTTT
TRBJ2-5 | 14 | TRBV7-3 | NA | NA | CASSFEGGGETQYF | TGTGCCAGCAGCTTTGAGGGAGGAGGGGAGACCCAGTACTTC
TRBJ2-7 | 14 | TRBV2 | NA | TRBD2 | CASSEELAGGEQYF | TGTGCCAGCAGTGAGGAACTAGCGGGAGGCGAGCAGTACTTC
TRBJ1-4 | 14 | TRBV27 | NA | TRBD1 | CASSFLQGDEKLFF | TGTGCCAGCAGTTTTCTCCAGGGGGATGAAAAACTGTTTTTT
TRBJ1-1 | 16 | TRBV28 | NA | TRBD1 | CASSLDWDRLNTEAFF | TGTGCCAGCAGTTTAGACTGGGACAGATTGAACACTGAAGCTTTCTTT
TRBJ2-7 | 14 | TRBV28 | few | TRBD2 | CASSLLRTSDEQYF | TGTGCCAGCAGTTTATTAAGGACTAGCGACGAGCAGTACTTC
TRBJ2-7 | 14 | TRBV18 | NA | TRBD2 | CASFPGASGGEQYF | TGTGCCAGCTTTCCCGGGGCTAGCGGAGGAGAGCAGTACTTC
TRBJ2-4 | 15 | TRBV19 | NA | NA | CASSIGWAAKNIQYF | TGTGCCAGTAGTATAGGGTGGGCGGCCAAAAACATTCAGTACTTC
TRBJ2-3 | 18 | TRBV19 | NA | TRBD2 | CASSPLGLAGGPRDTQYF | TGTGCCAGTAGTCCCCTGGGACTAGCGGGAGGGCCGAGAGATACGCAGTATTTT
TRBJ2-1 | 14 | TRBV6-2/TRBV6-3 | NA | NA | CASSRGQSYNEQFF | TGTGCCAGCAGCCGAGGACAGTCCTACAATGAGCAGTTCTTC
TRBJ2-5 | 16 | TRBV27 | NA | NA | CASSLSPGAGQETQYF | TGTGCCAGCAGTTTATCCCCAGGGGCCGGACAAGAGACCCAGTACTTC
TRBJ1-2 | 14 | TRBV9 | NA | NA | CASSVVGDGYGYTF | TGTGCCAGCAGCGTAGTAGGGGATGGCTATGGCTACACCTTC
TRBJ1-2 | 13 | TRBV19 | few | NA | CASSIGLHYGYTF | TGTGCCAGTAGTATTGGGCTCCACTATGGCTACACCTTC
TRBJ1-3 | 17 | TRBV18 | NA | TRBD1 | CASSPWTGQISGNTIYF | TGTGCCAGCTCACCCTGGACAGGGCAAATCTCTGGAAACACCATATATTTT
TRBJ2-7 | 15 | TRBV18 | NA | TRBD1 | CASSSGTGSSYEQYF | TGTGCCAGCTCATCAGGGACAGGTAGCTCCTACGAGCAGTACTTC
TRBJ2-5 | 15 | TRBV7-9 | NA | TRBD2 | CASSSTSGRRETQYF | TGTGCCAGCAGTTCGACTAGCGGGAGACGGGAGACCCAGTACTTC
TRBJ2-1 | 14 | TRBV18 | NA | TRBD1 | CASSPRQGASEQFF | TGTGCCAGCTCACCCAGACAGGGGGCGAGTGAGCAGTTCTTC
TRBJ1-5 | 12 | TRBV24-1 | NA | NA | CATSQSLQPQHF | TGTGCCACAAGTCAATCACTTCAGCCCCAGCATTTT
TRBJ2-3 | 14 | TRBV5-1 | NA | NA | CASSLDYLPDTQYF | TGCGCCAGCAGCCTTGACTATCTCCCAGATACGCAGTATTTT
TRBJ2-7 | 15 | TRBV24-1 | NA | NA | CATSDLEQGRNEQYF | TGTGCCACCAGTGATTTAGAACAGGGGAGGAACGAGCAGTACTTC
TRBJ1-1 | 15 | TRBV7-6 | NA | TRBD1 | CASSFRDRGWTEAFF | TGTGCCAGCAGCTTCCGGGACAGGGGGTGGACTGAAGCTTTCTTT
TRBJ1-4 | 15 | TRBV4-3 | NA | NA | CASSPDYKTYEKLFF | TGCGCCAGCAGCCCGGACTATAAGACGTATGAAAAACTGTTTTTT
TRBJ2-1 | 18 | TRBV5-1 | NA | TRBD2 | CASSLWGTSGRARNEQFF | TGCGCCAGCAGCTTGTGGGGGACTAGCGGGAGGGCACGGAATGAGCAGTTCTTC
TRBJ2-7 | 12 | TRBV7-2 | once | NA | CASSFGVYEQYF | TGTGCCAGCAGCTTCGGGGTATACGAGCAGTACTTC
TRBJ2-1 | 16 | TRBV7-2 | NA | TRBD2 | CASSLFGTSGYNEQFF | TGTGCCAGCAGCTTATTCGGGACTAGCGGGTACAATGAGCAGTTCTTC
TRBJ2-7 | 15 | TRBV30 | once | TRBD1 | CAWSRTGVGSYEQYF | TGTGCCTGGAGTCGAACAGGGGTCGGATCCTACGAGCAGTACTTC
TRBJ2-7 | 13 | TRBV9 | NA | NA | CASSVEGAYEQYF | TGTGCCAGCAGCGTAGAAGGGGCCTACGAGCAGTACTTC
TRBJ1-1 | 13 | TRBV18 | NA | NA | CASSYRGNTEAFF | TGTGCCAGCTCATATCGGGGGAACACTGAAGCTTTCTTT